This T cell receptor (beta chain) was observed in a study of Ad26.COV2.S vaccination and SARS-CoV-2 variants. Study-wide results and limits: Spike-specific TCR breadth was greater in vaccine than placebo recipients. Once vaccination had occurred, spike-specific CD8+ and CD4+ T cell responses reportedly showed substantial breadth.

On this clone: The target antigen is unknown.

Sequencing was performed with immunoSEQ multiplex PCR; in TCRdb, only in-frame clones are kept and a portion is missing. The sample lists hundreds of thousands of clones, 92% seen once, with under 4% in the top ten. This sequence originates from a human donor who had recovered from COVID-19. This specimen was peripheral blood, taken after recovery from COVID-19.

CDR3 amino acids: CASSPNRWGRTNEKLFF. CDR3 coding DNA: TGTGCCAGCAGTCCCAATCGATGGGGGAGAACTAATGAAAAACTGTTTTTT. This sequence joins TRBV27 and TRBJ1-4, with D possibly being TRBD1 (5 bases). In germline, CDR1 is MNHEY, CDR2 SMNVEV (reference sequence). Trimming removed 5 bases from V and 1 base from J, with 17 bases in between. The CDR3 totals 17 residues.